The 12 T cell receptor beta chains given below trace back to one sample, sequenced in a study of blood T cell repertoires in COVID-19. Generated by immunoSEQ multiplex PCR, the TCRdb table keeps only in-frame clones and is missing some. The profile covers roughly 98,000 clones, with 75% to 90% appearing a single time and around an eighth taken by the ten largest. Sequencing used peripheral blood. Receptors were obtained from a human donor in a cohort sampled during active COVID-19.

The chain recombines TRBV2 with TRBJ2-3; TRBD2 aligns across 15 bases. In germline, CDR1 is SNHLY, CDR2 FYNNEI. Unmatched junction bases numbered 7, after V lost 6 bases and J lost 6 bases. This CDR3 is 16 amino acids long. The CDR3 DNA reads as TGTGCCAGCAGGACGGGACTAGCGGGGGGATGGGATACGCAGTATTTT. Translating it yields CASRTGLAGGWDTQYF.

The DNA for the CDR3 is TGTGCCAGCGGCCGACAGGGAAACACTGAAGCTTTCTTT. Protein sequence: CASGRQGNTEAFF. The V call is TRBV7-2, the J call TRBJ1-1, with 7 bases identical to TRBD1. The CDR3 totals 13 residues. J lost 2 bases, V lost 8 bases, and 5 bases had no gene match. CDR1 SGHTA and CDR2 FQGNSA come from the germline V gene.

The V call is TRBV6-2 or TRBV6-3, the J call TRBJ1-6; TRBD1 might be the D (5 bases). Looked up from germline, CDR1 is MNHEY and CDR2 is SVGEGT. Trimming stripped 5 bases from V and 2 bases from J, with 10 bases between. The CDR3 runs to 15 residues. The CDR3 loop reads CASSAQVAYNSPLHF. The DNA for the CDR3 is TGTGCCAGCAGTGCACAGGTGGCCTATAATTCACCCCTCCACTTT.

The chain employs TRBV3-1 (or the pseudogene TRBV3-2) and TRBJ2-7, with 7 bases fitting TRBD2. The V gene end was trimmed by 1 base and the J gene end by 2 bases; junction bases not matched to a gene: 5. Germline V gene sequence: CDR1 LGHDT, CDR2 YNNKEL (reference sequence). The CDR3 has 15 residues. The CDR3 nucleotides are TGTGCCAGCAGCCAAGGACTAGCCGCGACCTACGAGCAGTACTTC. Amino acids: CASSQGLAATYEQYF.

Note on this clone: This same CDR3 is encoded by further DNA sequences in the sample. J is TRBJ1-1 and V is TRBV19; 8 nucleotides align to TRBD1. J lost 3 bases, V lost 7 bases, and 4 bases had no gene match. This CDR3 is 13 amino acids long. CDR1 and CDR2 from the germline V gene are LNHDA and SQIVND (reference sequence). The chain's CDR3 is CASTLDRDTEAFF. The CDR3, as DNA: TGTGCCAGTACCCTGGACAGGGACACTGAAGCTTTCTTT.

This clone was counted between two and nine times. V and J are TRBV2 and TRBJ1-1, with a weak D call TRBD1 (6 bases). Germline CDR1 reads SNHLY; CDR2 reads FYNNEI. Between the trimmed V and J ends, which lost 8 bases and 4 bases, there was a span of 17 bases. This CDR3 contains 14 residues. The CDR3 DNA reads TGTGCCAGCTCACCCGAGGGGGGGTTCACTGAAGCTTTCTTT. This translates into CASSPEGGFTEAFF. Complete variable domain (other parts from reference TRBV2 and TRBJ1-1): EPEVTQTPSHQVTQMGQEVILRCVPISNHLYFYWYRQILGQKVEFLVSFYNNEISEKSEIFDDQFSVERPDGSNFTLKIRSTKLEDSAMYFCASSPEGGFTEAFFGQGTRLTVV.

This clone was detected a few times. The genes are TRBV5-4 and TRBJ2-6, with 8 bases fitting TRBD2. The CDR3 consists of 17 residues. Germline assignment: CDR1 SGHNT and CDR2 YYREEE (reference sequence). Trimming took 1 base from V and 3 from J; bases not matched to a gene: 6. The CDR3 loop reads CASSLKAGVGGANVLTF. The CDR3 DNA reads TGTGCCAGCAGCTTGAAAGCGGGGGTAGGTGGGGCCAACGTCCTGACTTTC.

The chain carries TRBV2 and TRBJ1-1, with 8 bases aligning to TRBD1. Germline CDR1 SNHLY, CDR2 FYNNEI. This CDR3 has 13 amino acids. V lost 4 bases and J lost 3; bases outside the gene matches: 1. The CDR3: CASSGTGYTEAFF. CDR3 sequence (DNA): TGTGCCAGCAGTGGGACAGGGTACACTGAAGCTTTCTTT.

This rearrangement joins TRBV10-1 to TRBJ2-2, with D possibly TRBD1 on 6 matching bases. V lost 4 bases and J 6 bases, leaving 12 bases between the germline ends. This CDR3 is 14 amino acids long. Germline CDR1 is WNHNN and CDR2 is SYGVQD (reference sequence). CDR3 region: CASSVQGRPGELFF. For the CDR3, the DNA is TGCGCCAGCAGTGTTCAGGGGCGTCCCGGGGAGCTGTTTTTT.

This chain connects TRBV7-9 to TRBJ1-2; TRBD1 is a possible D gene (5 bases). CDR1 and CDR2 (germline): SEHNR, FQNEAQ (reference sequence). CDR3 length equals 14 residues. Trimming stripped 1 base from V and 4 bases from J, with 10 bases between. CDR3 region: CASSLVRGFYGYTF. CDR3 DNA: TGTGCCAGCAGCTTAGTCCGGGGGTTCTATGGCTACACCTTC.

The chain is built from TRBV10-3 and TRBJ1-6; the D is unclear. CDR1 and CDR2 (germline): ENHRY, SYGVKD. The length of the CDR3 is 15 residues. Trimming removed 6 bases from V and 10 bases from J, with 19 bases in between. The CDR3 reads CAIRGNGWTRSPLHF. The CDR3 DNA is TGTGCCATCAGGGGGAATGGGTGGACTCGATCACCCCTCCACTTT.

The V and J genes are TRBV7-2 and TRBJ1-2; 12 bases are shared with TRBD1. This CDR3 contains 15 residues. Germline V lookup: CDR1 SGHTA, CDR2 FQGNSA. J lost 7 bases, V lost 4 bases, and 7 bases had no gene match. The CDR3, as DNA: TGTGCCAGCAGCTATGGGGGACAGGGGGCGAGTGGCTACACCTTC. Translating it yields CASSYGGQGASGYTF.